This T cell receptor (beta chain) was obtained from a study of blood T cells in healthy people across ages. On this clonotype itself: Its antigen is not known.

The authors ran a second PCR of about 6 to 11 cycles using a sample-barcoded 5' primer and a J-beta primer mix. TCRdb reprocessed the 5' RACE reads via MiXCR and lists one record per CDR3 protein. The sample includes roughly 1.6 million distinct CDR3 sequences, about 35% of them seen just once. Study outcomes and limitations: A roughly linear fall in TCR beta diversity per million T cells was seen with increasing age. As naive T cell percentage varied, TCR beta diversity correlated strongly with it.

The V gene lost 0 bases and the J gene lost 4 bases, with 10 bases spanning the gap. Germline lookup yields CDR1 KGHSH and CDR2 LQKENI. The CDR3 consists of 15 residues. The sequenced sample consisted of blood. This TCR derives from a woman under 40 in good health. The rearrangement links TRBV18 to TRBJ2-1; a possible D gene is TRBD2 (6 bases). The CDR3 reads CASSPPAGGYNEQFF. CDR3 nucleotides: TGTGCCAGCTCACCACCAGCGGGCGGGTACAATGAGCAGTTCTTC. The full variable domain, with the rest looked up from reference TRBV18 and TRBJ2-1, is NAGVMQNPRHLVRRRGQEARLRCSPMKGHSHVYWYRQLPEEGLKFMVYLQKENIIDESGMPKERFSAEFPKEGPSILRIQQVVRGDSAAYFCASSPPAGGYNEQFFGPGTRLTVL.